This is a list of T cell receptor beta chains from one sample in a study of T cells after yellow fever vaccination. TCRdb reprocessed the 5' RACE reads via MiXCR and lists one record per CDR3 protein. The sample includes 620,000 or so distinct CDR3 sequences, less than 20% of them seen just once. The material was PBMCs, obtained around 5 days after the first yellow fever vaccination. These receptors were taken from a man aged 18 to 30 who received the YFV17D yellow fever vaccine. Both conserved end residues are part of each CDR3. The D gene is left open where the match is weak. A row's size may be missing; if present it is once, few, many or a size class.

v_gene	j_gene	abundance	d_gene	CDR3nt	CDR3aa
TRBV5-1	TRBJ1-6	few	.	TGCGCCAGCAGCTTGGTGGACAGTCGAAATTCACCCCTCCACTTT	CASSLVDSRNSPLHF
TRBV6-2/TRBV6-3	TRBJ2-2	.	TRBD2	TGTGCCAGCAGTTACCCCCAGGGAGGGTGGACCACCGGGGAGCTGTTTTTT	CASSYPQGGWTTGELFF
TRBV7-9	TRBJ2-2	few	TRBD1	TGTGCCAGCAGCTCGCTCGACAGGGCCGATATCGGGGAGCTGTTTTTT	CASSSLDRADIGELFF
TRBV27	TRBJ2-2	few	TRBD1	TGTGCCAGCAGTAAGACAGGGCCTTACCCGAACACCGGGGAGCTGTTTTTT	CASSKTGPYPNTGELFF
TRBV5-1	TRBJ2-7	few	.	TGCGCCAGCAGCCAGGTAACAGGGTCTCAAGAGCAGTACTTC	CASSQVTGSQEQYF
TRBV5-1	TRBJ2-1	few	TRBD2	TGCGCCAGCAGCCACGGGGGGGGCGGTTACTACAATGAGCAGTTCTTC	CASSHGGGGYYNEQFF
TRBV7-9	TRBJ2-1	many	.	TGTGCCAGCAGCTTAGGCCCGGGCTCCTACAATGAGCAGTTCTTC	CASSLGPGSYNEQFF
TRBV7-8	TRBJ2-1	few	TRBD2	TGTGCCAGCAGCCCCGGGGGGGCCGGGGTTGAGCAGTTCTTC	CASSPGGAGVEQFF
TRBV7-9	TRBJ1-4	few	.	TGTGCCAGCAGCTTCTACGTTCAGAATGAAAAACTGTTTTTT	CASSFYVQNEKLFF
TRBV5-1	TRBJ2-2	many	.	TGCGCCAGCAGCTTGGCGGCCTGGGGGGAAACCGGGGAGCTGTTTTTT	CASSLAAWGETGELFF
TRBV5-1	TRBJ1-2	few	TRBD1	TGCGCCAGCAGCGGGACAGGCTCCCCCGGCTACACCTTC	CASSGTGSPGYTF
TRBV7-3	TRBJ1-6	.	.	TGTGCCAGCAGCTTAACGGCGGGGTCGGCGGGGTCACCCCTCCACTTT	CASSLTAGSAGSPLHF
TRBV20-1	TRBJ1-5	few	.	TGCAGTGCTAAAGACAGCAATCAGCCCCAGCATTTT	CSAKDSNQPQHF
TRBV20-1	TRBJ2-1	.	TRBD2	TGCAGTGCCCTCGTGGAGTGGACTAGCGGGGCCCCCCCGGCGGCCTACAATGAGCAGTTCTTC	CSALVEWTSGAPPAAYNEQFF
TRBV20-1	TRBJ1-2	.	.	TGCAGTGCTAGACGGCAGAACTATGGCTACACCTTC	CSARRQNYGYTF
TRBV3-1	TRBJ2-3	few	TRBD2	TGTGCCAGCAGCCAAGATCTTCGTTGGGGAGGGGTGGCAGATACGCAGTATTTT	CASSQDLRWGGVADTQYF
TRBV15	TRBJ2-3	.	.	TGTGCCACCAGCAGGGGTACCGGGTCAGATACGCAGTATTTT	CATSRGTGSDTQYF
TRBV30	TRBJ2-3	.	.	TGTGCCTGGAGTGTAGGGGGGTCCGATACGCAGTATTTT	CAWSVGGSDTQYF
TRBV4-3	TRBJ1-6	.	.	TGCGCCAGCAGCCAAGATGGTGACAGATATAATTCACCCCTCCACTTT	CASSQDGDRYNSPLHF
TRBV6-4	TRBJ2-3	few	TRBD2	TGTGCCAGCAGTGACTCTACTAGCGGGGGGGGCACAGATACGCAGTATTTT	CASSDSTSGGGTDTQYF
TRBV4-3	TRBJ2-7	few	.	TGCGCCAGCAGCCCCTCGACAGCATACGAGCAGTACTTC	CASSPSTAYEQYF
TRBV9	TRBJ2-7	few	TRBD1	TGTGCCAGCAGCTCGGGGGACAGGGATCTTACGAAGCAGTACTTC	CASSSGDRDLTKQYF
TRBV6-2/TRBV6-3	TRBJ1-1	few	.	TGTGCCAGCAGTTTTCCTTCGGAAGCTTTCTTT	CASSFPSEAFF
TRBV10-3	TRBJ1-2	many	.	TGTGCCATCAGAAGACATAACTATGGCTACACCTTC	CAIRRHNYGYTF
TRBV7-9	TRBJ2-5	few	.	TGTGCCAGCAGCTTCGACGCGGTGAGGGGGACCCAGTACTTC	CASSFDAVRGTQYF
TRBV14	TRBJ2-2	.	TRBD2	TGTGCCAGCAGCCAAGTCATGAGACTAGCGGGGGCCCAAAACACCGGGGAGCTGTTTTTT	CASSQVMRLAGAQNTGELFF
TRBV12-3/TRBV12-4	TRBJ1-5	few	.	TGTGCCAGCAGTCATGGGGGGGATCAGCCCCAGCATTTT	CASSHGGDQPQHF
TRBV5-1	TRBJ1-1	few	.	TGCGCCAGCAGCTTACATCGGGGGAACACTGAAGCTTTCTTT	CASSLHRGNTEAFF
TRBV20-1	TRBJ1-5	.	.	TGCAGTGCTACTAAGGGGAGGTTACAGCCCCAGCATTTT	CSATKGRLQPQHF
TRBV9	TRBJ1-1	.	.	TGTGCCAGCAGCGACCACGACATGAACACTGAAGCTTTCTTT	CASSDHDMNTEAFF
TRBV19	TRBJ2-1	few	TRBD1	TGTGCCAGTAGTGGACAGGGGGCGCTCCCCACTCCTCATGAGCAGTTCTTC	CASSGQGALPTPHEQFF
TRBV29-1	TRBJ1-2	.	.	TGCAGCGTTGAAATGGTCTCGGGTCGGGGCCTCTATGGCTACACCTTC	CSVEMVSGRGLYGYTF
TRBV5-1	TRBJ1-4	many	TRBD1	TGCGCCAGCAGCTTCGGGACAGATAATGAAAAACTGTTTTTT	CASSFGTDNEKLFF
TRBV4-3	TRBJ1-2	.	.	TGCGCCAGCAGCCAAGATAGTGCGGCCAGGGTTAACTATGGCTACACCTTC	CASSQDSAARVNYGYTF
TRBV14	TRBJ1-1	.	.	TGTGCCAGCAGCCCCTCAAGGGGAGGGTACACTGAAGCTTTCTTT	CASSPSRGGYTEAFF
TRBV7-9	TRBJ2-6	few	.	TGTGCCAGCAGCCAGCGATCTGGGGCCAACGTCCTGACTTTC	CASSQRSGANVLTF
TRBV5-1	TRBJ2-1	many	.	TGCGCCAGCAGCTTGGGACTAGAATACGAGCAGTTCTTC	CASSLGLEYEQFF
TRBV5-1	TRBJ2-2	few	TRBD2	TGCGCCAGCAGCGATGTTAGCGGGGGCACCGGGGAGCTGTTTTTT	CASSDVSGGTGELFF
TRBV4-3	TRBJ1-3	.	.	TGCGCCAGCAGCCCCTCGAACCACGGGACCAACTCTGGAAACACCATATATTTT	CASSPSNHGTNSGNTIYF
TRBV18	TRBJ1-2	few	.	TGTGCCAGCTCACCAGATGCGGCAGAACTAGGCTATGGCTACACCTTC	CASSPDAAELGYGYTF
TRBV7-9	TRBJ2-2	many	.	TGTGCCAGCACCTCTAGGGCAGCGAACACCGGGGAGCTGTTTTTT	CASTSRAANTGELFF
TRBV20-1	TRBJ1-6	.	.	TGCAGTGCTAGGTCTGGGAGGGCCCTCCACTTT	CSARSGRALHF
TRBV7-2	TRBJ2-5	many	.	TGTGCCAGCAGCTTGGCCGCAGGAGAGACCCAGTACTTC	CASSLAAGETQYF
TRBV7-2	TRBJ2-5	.	.	TGTGCCAGCAGGTGGGACGAAGGGGCCCAGTACTTC	CASRWDEGAQYF
TRBV6-2/TRBV6-3	TRBJ2-6	few	.	TGTGCCAGCAGTTATTTGGGGTCCCTATCTGGGGCCAACGTCCTGACTTTC	CASSYLGSLSGANVLTF
TRBV7-2	TRBJ1-6	many	TRBD1	TGTGCCAGCAGCTCACAGGGGCCCAATTCACCCCTCCACTTT	CASSSQGPNSPLHF
TRBV6-1	TRBJ1-6	.	.	TGTGCCAGCAGTGAAGCCCGGGTCTTCAATTCACCCCTCCACTTT	CASSEARVFNSPLHF
TRBV6-1	TRBJ2-7	few	.	TGTGCCAGCAGTGAACAGGGCGCCGAGCAGTACTTC	CASSEQGAEQYF
TRBV18	TRBJ2-5	few	.	TGTGCCAGCTCACCTCTCGGAGGGGTTAGAGACCAAGAGACCCAGTACTTC	CASSPLGGVRDQETQYF
TRBV10-2	TRBJ2-2	.	TRBD2	TGCGCCAGCTCGGGCGGGGGGCCCACCGGGGAGCTGTTTTTT	CASSGGGPTGELFF
TRBV18	TRBJ2-4	.	.	TGTGCCAGCACAAGGGTGGAAAGAGAGCCTAGCTTGCACTTC	CASTRVEREPSLHF
TRBV6-5	TRBJ2-6	few	.	TGTGCCAGCAGTTATGTAGGGACTGGGGCCAACGTCCTGACTTTC	CASSYVGTGANVLTF